The 9 T cell receptor beta chains listed next were all sequenced from one sample in a study of T-cell reconstitution after alpha-beta-depleted transplantation in children. Preparation of the TCRbeta library involved a method that used unique molecular identifiers. A single record per CDR3 protein comes from TCRdb applying MiXCR to the PCR reads. This table holds around 700,000 distinct CDR3 sequences, roughly 13% found once. This specimen consisted of PBMCs, obtained before TCRalphabeta/CD19-depleted stem cell transplant. These receptors all stem from a girl aged 2-10 years with congenital amegakaryocytic thrombocytopenia, due to receive a stem cell transplant.

This clonotype was detected ten times or more. V usage is TRBV5-1 and J usage is TRBJ2-1, with D maybe TRBD1 (6 bases). Trimming left V 0 bases short and J 1 base short, with 8 bases between. CDR1 SGHRS and CDR2 YFSETQ come from the germline V gene. The CDR3 contains 15 residues. CDR3 DNA sequence: TGCGCCAGCAGCTTGGTGCAGGGGTCCTACAATGAGCAGTTCTTC. This codes for CASSLVQGSYNEQFF.

Worth noting for this clonotype: This may stem from a read error, because a much larger clone lies one nucleotide away. The chain links TRBV20-1 to TRBJ2-3; TRBD2 is a possible D gene (5 bases). The CDR3 spans 17 residues. Germline V gene lookup returns CDR1 DFQATT and CDR2 SNEGSKA (reference sequence). DNA for the CDR3: TGCTGTGCTAGAGACTTCCGGAGAGCGGCAAATACAGATACGCAGTATTTT. Its protein product is CCARDFRRAANTDTQYF.

The chain employs TRBV29-1 and TRBJ2-3; 7 bases fit TRBD1. The CDR3 is made up of 13 amino acids. The ends lost 7 bases at V and 4 bases at J; junction bases unmatched: 8. Looked up from germline, CDR1 is SQVTM and CDR2 is ANQGSEA. The CDR3 here is CSAEIRGPDTQYF. DNA for the CDR3: TGCAGCGCCGAGATTAGGGGGCCAGATACGCAGTATTTT.

This clonotype came up many times. This chain uses TRBV20-1 with TRBJ2-3, with 8 nucleotides matching TRBD2. Germline V gene data show CDR1 as DFQATT and CDR2 as SNEGSKA (reference sequence). Losses at the gene ends were 3 bases for V and 4 bases for J; bases not matched to a gene: 3. The length of the CDR3 is 13 residues. The CDR3 reads CSASGRAADTQYF. DNA of the CDR3: TGCAGTGCTAGCGGGAGGGCCGCAGATACGCAGTATTTT.

This clonotype has a count of ten or more. The genes are TRBV5-1 and TRBJ2-1; D not certain. Germline loops: CDR1 SGHRS, CDR2 YFSETQ. This CDR3 contains 17 residues. Trimming stripped 3 bases from V and 3 bases from J, with 19 bases between. DNA for the CDR3: TGCGCCAGCAGCTGGCAGGTGACGGCAGATATCTACAATGAGCAGTTCTTC. Its translation: CASSWQVTADIYNEQFF.

The chain links TRBV5-1 to TRBJ2-3; TRBD2 aligns across 10 bases. There are 16 residues in the CDR3. V shed 4 bases, J shed 1 base, and the junction held 6 bases outside the gene matches. Germline loops: CDR1 SGHRS, CDR2 YFSETQ. CDR3 DNA: TGCGCCAGCAGCGAGAGCGGGAGGGCTGGCACAGATACGCAGTATTTT. Translated, it gives CASSESGRAGTDTQYF.

The V gene is TRBV2, the J gene TRBJ1-1; D is unresolved. The V gene's germline CDR1 is SNHLY and CDR2 FYNNEI. This CDR3 comprises 15 residues. Trimming stripped 4 bases from V and 0 bases from J, with 12 bases between. CDR3 nucleotides: TGTGCCAGCAGTGTTCTGTTGAACATGAACACTGAAGCTTTCTTT. It specifies CASSVLLNMNTEAFF.

This clonotype showed up many times. The rearrangement links TRBV5-1 to TRBJ1-1; no firm D call. The CDR3 covers 14 residues. Trimming shortened V by 0 bases and J by 1 base, and 7 bases separated the two germline ends. CDR1 SGHRS and CDR2 YFSETQ come from the germline V gene. DNA of the CDR3: TGCGCCAGCAGCTTGGACAGCACGAACACTGAAGCTTTCTTT. It yields the protein CASSLDSTNTEAFF.

This clonotype was counted ten times or more. The chain links TRBV29-1 to TRBJ2-7, with D hard to call. Germline values: CDR1 SQVTM, CDR2 ANQGSEA. The CDR3 runs to 12 residues. Trimming removed 3 bases from V and 1 base from J, with 7 bases in between. The CDR3 protein is CSVDSTSYEQYF. CDR3 coding DNA: TGCAGCGTTGATTCGACGTCCTACGAGCAGTACTTC.